Shown below are 6 T cell receptor beta chains from a single sample sequenced in a study of blood T cell repertoires in COVID-19. The assay was immunoSEQ multiplex PCR, and TCRdb's table has in-frame clones only and misses some. The sample holds about 210,000 clones, around 80% seen once. Material: peripheral blood. All receptors derive from a man aged 50 to 59 with active or convalescent COVID-19.

This chain uses TRBV18 with TRBJ2-1, with 13 positions matching TRBD2. This CDR3 is 21 amino acids long. Germline trimming cut 2 bases from V and 3 bases from J; bases unmatched to any gene: 16. Germline loops: CDR1 KGHSH, CDR2 LQKENI. In DNA, the CDR3 is TGTGCCAGCTCACCAGTTTTCCCGGGACTAGCGGGGTCCCTTAGCTACAATGAGCAGTTCTTC. Its translation: CASSPVFPGLAGSLSYNEQFF. The full variable domain, its missing parts supplied by reference TRBV18 and TRBJ2-1, is NAGVMQNPRHLVRRRGQEARLRCSPMKGHSHVYWYRQLPEEGLKFMVYLQKENIIDESGMPKERFSAEFPKEGPSILRIQQVVRGDSAAYFCASSPVFPGLAGSLSYNEQFFGPGTRLTVL.

This rearrangement joins TRBV4-1 to TRBJ1-4; perhaps TRBD1 as D (5 bases). The ends were cut back, 5 bases at V and 1 base at J, with 14 bases in the middle. The CDR3 runs 16 residues. Germline V gives CDR1 MGHRA, CDR2 YSYEKL. CDR3 in DNA: TGCGCCAGCAGCACCGGAGGGGTAGGAACTAATGAAAAACTGTTTTTT. It specifies CASSTGGVGTNEKLFF.

The V call is TRBV6-2 or TRBV6-3, the J call TRBJ1-1, with 8 positions matching TRBD1. CDR1 is MNHEY, CDR2 SVGEGT, per germline. The CDR3 loop spans 17 amino acids. J lost 2 bases, V lost 0 bases, and 8 bases had no gene match. The CDR3 region is CASSYSQGAAANTEAFF. In nucleotides, the CDR3 is TGTGCCAGCAGTTACTCGCAGGGGGCGGCCGCTAACACTGAAGCTTTCTTT.

This rearrangement joins TRBV29-1 to TRBJ1-2; a weak D match, TRBD1 (5 bases). The CDR3 sequence is 12 residues long. Trimming left V 7 bases short and J 4 bases short, with 13 bases between. The germline V gene has CDR1 SQVTM and CDR2 ANQGSEA. Here the CDR3 DNA reads TGCAGCGGATTCAGGGCCTCCTATGGCTACACCTTC. Protein product: CSGFRASYGYTF.

The gene calls are TRBV28 and TRBJ2-3; 8 bases map to TRBD2. Trimming took 5 bases from V and 2 from J; bases not matched to a gene: 12. The CDR3 spans 17 residues. Germline lookup yields CDR1 MDHEN and CDR2 SYDVKM. The CDR3 nucleotides are TGTGCCAGCAGTCCGAACGGGAGGGGCCGAACCACAGATACGCAGTATTTT. Translation gives CASSPNGRGRTTDTQYF.

The chain has TRBV9 and TRBJ1-5, with TRBD1 as a possible D gene (6 bases). CDR1 and CDR2 (germline): SGDLS, YYNGEE. V was trimmed by 0 bases and J by 7 bases, leaving 14 bases between them. The CDR3 runs 15 residues. Here the CDR3 DNA reads TGTGCCAGCAGCGTAGATAACAGGGAGGGACAGCCCCAGCATTTT. The encoded protein is CASSVDNREGQPQHF. The full variable domain, its missing parts supplied by reference TRBV9 and TRBJ1-5, is DSGVTQTPKHLITATGQRVTLRCSPRSGDLSVYWYQQSLDQGLQFLIQYYNGEERAKGNILERFSAQQFPDLHSELNLSSLELGDSALYFCASSVDNREGQPQHFGDGTRLSIL.